The next 20 T cell receptor beta chains were all read from a single sample in a study of Tregs in tolerant kidney transplant recipients (dated by TCRdb to between 2018 and 2021). Preparation of the library involved the immunoSEQ multiplex PCR assay. Imported from immuneACCESS, the table was reduced by TCRdb to in-frame sequences with V and J called. These copies leave out some clones; in studies compared against another copy, an unresolved V gene accounts for under half, and the cause of the remainder is not known. This sample has about 5,600 clones in its table, and nearly 90% of those were observed once. 3.5% of the sample comes from the top ten. Explained via the paper, the time point label denotes: blood sample drawn before combined kidney and bone marrow transplant. No cognate antigen is known for these TCRs. Sequencing was performed on Tregs from blood cultured with allogeneic cells, taken before the transplant. Every receptor here comes from a human patient who received a combined kidney and bone marrow transplant.

This chain links TRBV2 with TRBJ1-2, with D possibly being TRBD1 (6 bases). The CDR3 spans 13 residues. V lost 7 bases and J lost 6, with 15 bases in between. Germline V gene lookup returns CDR1 SNHLY and CDR2 FYNNEI. CDR3 sequence: CASKFGGAHGYTF. The CDR3 DNA reads TGTGCCAGCAAGTTCGGGGGCGCCCATGGCTACACCTTC.

V is TRBV29-1 and J is TRBJ1-4, with D uncertain. V was shortened by 7 bases and J by 8 bases, with 11 bases between the two germline ends. CDR1 and CDR2 (germline): SQVTM, ANQGSEA. The CDR3 is 11 amino acids. Here the CDR3 reads CSGRRNEKLFF. The CDR3 DNA is TGCAGCGGAAGAAGGAACGAAAAACTGTTTTTT.

The count of this clone is one. CDR3 DNA sequence: TGTGCCAGCAGGGATAACGATCCGGCCAGCCCAGCTTTCTTT. Its protein is CASRDNDPASPAFF. This chain uses TRBV27 with TRBJ1-1; D not resolved. The CDR3 is 14 amino acids. The V and J ends lost 6 bases and 10 bases respectively, with 21 bases between them. Germline V gives CDR1 MNHEY, CDR2 SMNVEV (reference sequence).

V and J are TRBV7-9 and TRBJ2-2; TRBD2 might be the D (7 bases). From germline, CDR1 is SEHNR and CDR2 FQNEAQ (reference sequence). Trimming left V 7 bases short and J 6 bases short, with 24 bases between. The CDR3 length is 17 residues. The CDR3 DNA is TGTGCCAGCACCCCCCCTCGGGGGGCCCTAACCCCCGGGGAGCTGTTTTTT. It yields the protein CASTPPRGALTPGELFF.

The chain recombines TRBV6-6 with TRBJ2-3; TRBD1 or TRBD2 may be the D gene (6 bases each). The CDR3 is made up of 15 amino acids. The V gene's germline CDR1 is MNHNY and CDR2 SVGAGI (reference sequence). Trimming shortened V by 2 bases and J by 4 bases, and 13 bases separated the two germline ends. The CDR3 loop reads CASSYARGVPDTQYF. CDR3 nucleotide sequence: TGTGCCAGCAGTTACGCAAGGGGGGTACCAGATACGCAGTATTTT.

Only one count was recorded for this clone. This chain uses TRBV6-6 with TRBJ2-3; weak D call: TRBD2 (6 bases). The V and J ends lost 5 bases and 0 bases respectively, with 15 bases between them. This CDR3 region has 16 residues. From germline, CDR1 is MNHNY and CDR2 SVGAGI (reference sequence). CDR3 nucleotides: TGTGCCAGCAGTCGAACGGGACTCCCGAGCACAGATACGCAGTATTTT. Protein: CASSRTGLPSTDTQYF.

The V gene is TRBV28, the J gene TRBJ1-5, with 8 bases lining up with TRBD1. CDR3 length: 14 amino acids. With 5 bases clipped from V and 5 bases from J, the junction kept 5 bases outside the gene matches. Per germline, CDR1 MDHEN and CDR2 SYDVKM. The CDR3: CASSPWTGYQPQHF. The CDR3 DNA sequence: TGTGCCAGCAGTCCTTGGACAGGGTATCAGCCCCAGCATTTT.

CDR3 region: CASSQEFRGTVTVRRDIQYF. Written as DNA, the CDR3 is TGCGCCAGCAGCCAAGAATTTCGGGGGACAGTCACAGTTCGGAGGGACATTCAGTACTTC. V is TRBV4-1 and J is TRBJ2-4, with D perhaps matching TRBD1 (7 bases). CDR1 and CDR2 from the germline V gene are MGHRA and YSYEKL. The CDR3 length is 20 residues. The V end was cut by 0 bases, the J end by 8 bases, with 29 bases between.

V is TRBV5-5 and J is TRBJ1-2; D may be TRBD1 (5 bases). In germline, CDR1 is SGHKS, CDR2 YYEKEE (reference sequence). This CDR3 has 13 amino acids. V was pared by 3 bases and J by 7 bases, with 13 bases between. CDR3: CASSSGDALGYTF. The CDR3 nucleotides are TGTGCCAGCAGCTCGGGGGACGCTCTTGGCTACACCTTC.

The chain couples TRBV6-5 to TRBJ1-2; weak D call: TRBD1 (5 bases). Trimming took off 5 bases at V and 7 bases at J, with 11 bases between the two ends. The CDR3 sequence is 12 residues long. The V gene's germline CDR1 is MNHEY and CDR2 SVGAGI. The CDR3 DNA follows: TGTGCCAGCAGTAACGGCGGGGGTGGCTACACCTTC. Residues: CASSNGGGGYTF.

In nucleotides, the CDR3 is TGCGCCACACAGGGGGCGAGGTATGAGCAGTTCTTC. Protein sequence: CATQGARYEQFF. The V gene is TRBV10-1, the J gene TRBJ2-1, with TRBD1 identical over 9 bases. The CDR3 spans 12 residues. Germline V CDR1 and CDR2: WNHNN, SYGVQD (reference sequence). The J segment lost 8 bases and the V segment lost 10 bases, leaving 6 bases of the junction unmatched.

The rearrangement links TRBV29-1 to TRBJ2-1; 9 nucleotides align to TRBD2. Trimming at V came to 4 bases and at J to 0 bases, leaving 10 bases not matched to a gene. Germline V gene data show CDR1 as SQVTM and CDR2 as ANQGSEA. This CDR3 has 17 residues. CDR3 residues: CSVVYLAGTSSYNEQFF. CDR3 DNA sequence: TGCAGCGTTGTCTATCTAGCGGGAACTAGCTCCTACAATGAGCAGTTCTTC.

This clone was detected only once. The chain uses TRBV7-9 and TRBJ1-1; tentative D call: TRBD1 (6 bases). Trimming took 4 bases from V and 6 from J, leaving 18 bases between them. This CDR3 contains 15 residues. The germline gives CDR1 SEHNR, CDR2 FQNEAQ (reference sequence). Here the CDR3 reads CASSSPGTGFAEAFF. For the CDR3, the DNA is TGTGCCAGCAGCTCACCCGGAACAGGGTTCGCTGAAGCTTTCTTT. Full variable domain (rest looked up from reference TRBV7-9 and TRBJ1-1): DTGVSQNPRHKITKRGQNVTFRCDPISEHNRLYWYRQTLGQGPEFLTYFQNEAQLEKSRLLSDRFSAERPKGSFSTLEIQRTEQGDSAMYLCASSSPGTGFAEAFFGQGTRLTVV.

The V and J genes are TRBV28 and TRBJ2-1; D remains unclear. The CDR3 contains 13 residues. Germline CDR1 and CDR2: MDHEN and SYDVKM. With 3 bases removed from V and 3 bases from J, the gap between germline ends came to 6 bases. DNA for the CDR3: TGTGCCAGCAGTTTTTGGGACTACAATGAGCAGTTCTTC. Its protein is CASSFWDYNEQFF.

This clone was picked up one time. CDR3 in DNA: TGTGCCAGCAGCTTACCCGTCCGGGTTGGCTATGGCTACACCTTC. Translating it yields CASSLPVRVGYGYTF. The chain recombines TRBV7-9 with TRBJ1-2; no firm D call. V was clipped by 2 bases and J by 4 bases, with 14 bases between them. Germline V gives CDR1 SEHNR, CDR2 FQNEAQ (reference sequence). The CDR3 extends over 15 amino acids.

The rearrangement joins TRBV27 to TRBJ2-7, with D tentatively TRBD2 (6 bases). Germline values: CDR1 MNHEY, CDR2 SMNVEV (reference sequence). Trimming pared 2 bases from V and 2 bases from J, leaving 10 bases between. The CDR3 is 14 residues long. The CDR3 is CASSLRGKTYEQYF. The DNA of the CDR3 is TGTGCCAGCAGTTTACGGGGGAAAACCTACGAGCAGTACTTC.

This sequence joins TRBV7-2 and TRBJ1-1; a weak D match, TRBD1 (5 bases). Germline V gene data show CDR1 as SGHTA and CDR2 as FQGNSA. The CDR3 is 13 amino acids. Deletions cut 5 bases from V and 10 bases from J, with 17 bases between. Here the CDR3 reads CASSPTSGRGAFF. CDR3 bases: TGTGCCAGCAGCCCAACTTCAGGGCGGGGAGCTTTCTTT.

This chain links TRBV25-1 with TRBJ2-6; D uncertain. Trimming stripped 0 bases from V and 1 base from J, with 4 bases between. The length of the CDR3 is 15 residues. Germline V gene lookup returns CDR1 MGHDK and CDR2 SYGVNS. CDR3 in DNA: TGTGCCAGCAGTGAATATTTTTCTGGGGCCAACGTCCTGACTTTC. Its protein is CASSEYFSGANVLTF.

The V call is TRBV4-3, the J call TRBJ2-7; 9 bases are shared with TRBD2. With 3 bases clipped from V and 3 bases from J, the junction kept 6 bases outside the gene matches. Per germline, CDR1 LGHNA and CDR2 YSLEER. This CDR3 is built from 15 residues. The CDR3 loop reads CASSQIQRGDYEQYF. The CDR3 nucleotides are TGCGCCAGCAGCCAGATCCAGCGGGGGGACTACGAGCAGTACTTC.

The V call is TRBV7-8, the J call TRBJ2-2; TRBD1 matches 9 bases. The germline V gene has CDR1 SGHVS and CDR2 FQNEAQ. The CDR3 covers 19 residues. Germline trimming cut 4 bases from V and 7 bases from J; bases unmatched to any gene: 19. The CDR3 coding sequence is TGTGCCAGCAGCTATCCACCGGTTCCCAACAGGGGGCATGGCGGGGAGCTGTTTTTT. It yields the protein CASSYPPVPNRGHGGELFF.